Listed below are T cell receptor beta chains from one sample, sequenced in a study of T cell responses to AZD1222 COVID-19 vaccine. Sequencing used immunoSEQ multiplex PCR; TCRdb keeps in-frame clones, though not all of them. The sample yields about 120,000 clones, around 92% seen once. The source was peripheral blood, collected on day 0 of AZD1222 vaccination. The receptors derive from an adult in good health. The CDR3 runs from the conserved cysteine through the conserved F or W. Each record gives: J gene, V gene, CDR3 protein.

TRBJ2-2,TRBV7-7,CASGQGASTGELFF
TRBJ2-7,TRBV29-1,CSVDWGGFDEQYF
TRBJ1-4,TRBV2,CASEESGPALNEKLFF
TRBJ1-2,TRBV30,CAWSAPGSPNYGYTF
TRBJ2-7,TRBV27,CASSLKRTGSTRYEQYF
TRBJ2-7,TRBV9,CASSPRQGAVNEQYF
TRBJ1-2,TRBV14,CASSQAGQGVFYGYTF
TRBJ2-6,TRBV11-2,CASSHGIVSFSGANVLTF
TRBJ1-3,TRBV30,CAWSPRDTIYF
TRBJ2-3,TRBV7-2,CASSLATGLAEDTDTQYF
TRBJ1-3,TRBV3-1/TRBV3-2,CASSSANYRKIFSGNTIYF
TRBJ1-2,TRBV28,CASSYPGQNYGYTF
TRBJ2-5,TRBV5-6,CASSFGLASGETQYF
TRBJ2-2,TRBV6-1,CASSVRQVENTGELFF
TRBJ2-2,TRBV27,CASRWTGELFF
TRBJ1-3,TRBV6-5,CASRTGNTIYF
TRBJ1-5,TRBV6-5,CASSDRGLGPQHF
TRBJ1-5,TRBV4-2,CASSQEGGGQGSRGQHF
TRBJ1-1,TRBV2,CASRVLMGGTEAFF
TRBJ2-4,TRBV6-5,CASSFTGVGKNIQYF
TRBJ2-2,TRBV28,CASSFLGLAGGANTGELFF
TRBJ2-3,TRBV7-8,CASSLLDPHEADTQYF
TRBJ1-5,TRBV2,CASSDLLEGGENQPQHF
TRBJ1-2,TRBV30,CAWSVRRGRGGYTF
TRBJ1-1,TRBV7-9,CASSLIIGRVTEAFF
TRBJ2-5,TRBV11-3,CASSLGPGGTQYF
TRBJ2-7,TRBV20-1,CSSSGNYEQYF
TRBJ1-2,TRBV9,CASSPSGTGDGYTF
TRBJ1-1,TRBV7-6,CASSLIRQGAFSEAFF
TRBJ2-7,TRBV7-9,CASSPGHLYEQYF
TRBJ2-3,TRBV6-5,CASRDRSTDTQYF
TRBJ2-2,TRBV30,CAWRGAGVVVRAGELFF
TRBJ2-7,TRBV7-8,CASSFSGSPYEQYF
TRBJ2-1,TRBV11-3,CASSIEDRLYNEQFF
TRBJ2-7,TRBV19,CASSPFQDSYEQYF
TRBJ1-5,TRBV4-1,CASSQDLTGLQPQHF
TRBJ1-2,TRBV15,CATSREGRKPAGYTF
TRBJ2-1,TRBV6-5,CASSYSGGGGNNEQFF
TRBJ2-1,TRBV10-3,CAISESMWAESSYNEQFF
TRBJ1-4,TRBV6-5,CASSRTRGGEKLFF
TRBJ1-6,TRBV5-5,CASSLTRASPLHF
TRBJ2-7,TRBV10-1,CARRPGPQHYEQYF
TRBJ2-7,TRBV28,CASSFWGSYEQYF
TRBJ2-3,TRBV10-3,CAGTSGRNTDTQYF
TRBJ2-1,TRBV20-1,CSGRSIDEQFF
TRBJ1-1,TRBV11-2,CASSFGGTPEAFF
TRBJ1-1,TRBV18,CASSPPGGRITEAFF
TRBJ1-1,TRBV3-1/TRBV3-2,CASSQRQGFTNTEAFF
TRBJ2-7,TRBV21-1,CASSNRTGRNSYEQYF
TRBJ1-5,TRBV27,CASHSGPYQPQHF
TRBJ2-2,TRBV4-1,CASSQGGLRIANTGELFF
TRBJ1-1,TRBV7-9,CASSSRYPGQNEAFF
TRBJ1-1,TRBV4-1,CASSQDRGTEAFF
TRBJ1-5,TRBV30,CAWSVLQDDQPQHF